What follows is one T cell receptor beta chain and its context. This table comes from immunoSEQ multiplex PCR, and its TCRdb copy is limited to in-frame clones, with some not included. The data contain 130,000 or so clones, 87% of them singletons. This specimen comes from a study of blood T cell repertoires in COVID-19. Study background: Acute-phase and convalescent COVID-19 samples originated in the United States, Italy and Spain. From T cells, B-cell-depleted T cells, or PBMCs came the material, which was cDNA or gDNA.

The CDR3 is made up of 14 amino acids. The receptor comes from a man in his forties or fifties with active COVID-19. The specimen was peripheral blood. The chain employs TRBV21-1 and TRBJ2-5; whether TRBD1, the table's D call, matches the DNA was not checked. TRBV21-1 is a pseudogene locus. CDR3 residues: CASSPTGEWETQYF. DNA for the CDR3: TGTGCCAGCAGCCCCACAGGGGAATGGGAGACCCAGTACTTC.